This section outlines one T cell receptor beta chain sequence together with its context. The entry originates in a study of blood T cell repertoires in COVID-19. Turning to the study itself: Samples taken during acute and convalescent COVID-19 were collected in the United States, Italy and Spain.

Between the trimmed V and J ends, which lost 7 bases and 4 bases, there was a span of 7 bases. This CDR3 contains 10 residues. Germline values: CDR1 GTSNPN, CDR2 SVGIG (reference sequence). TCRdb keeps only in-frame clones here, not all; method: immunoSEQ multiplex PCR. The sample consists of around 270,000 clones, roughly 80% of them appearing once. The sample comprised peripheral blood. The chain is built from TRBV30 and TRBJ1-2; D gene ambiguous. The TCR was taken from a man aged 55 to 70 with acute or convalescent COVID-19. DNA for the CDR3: TGTGCCTCGCGCATCTATGGCTACACCTTC. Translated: CASRIYGYTF.